The 30 T cell receptor beta chains in this list originate from one sample, sequenced in a study of CD8 T cells in Susac syndrome. After extraction with the RNeasy kit, about 0.45 to 1 ug of the RNA was reverse transcribed using random hexamers. Via MiXCR, TCRdb re-called the immunoSEQ multiplex PCR reads, giving one row per CDR3 protein. In the table there are roughly 150,000 distinct CDR3 sequences, 95% of which are singletons. Sample: CD8+ T cells from PBMCs. The receptors here all came from a human donor with Susac syndrome.

The CDR3 nucleotides are TGCAGTGCTAGAGAGCCTAGCGGGACTAAATACAATGAGCAGTTCTTC. This codes for CSAREPSGTKYNEQFF. The genes are TRBV20-1 and TRBJ2-1; TRBD2 agrees at 9 bases. The CDR3 spans 16 residues. J was trimmed by 4 bases and V by 0 bases; bases with no gene match: 7. CDR1 and CDR2 from the germline V gene are DFQATT and SNEGSKA (reference sequence).

The gene calls are TRBV30 and TRBJ2-7; D call uncertain. This CDR3 is 12 amino acids long. Germline CDR1 GTSNPN, CDR2 SVGIG (reference sequence). Trimming left V 5 bases short and J 1 base short, with 9 bases between. For the CDR3, the DNA is TGTGCCTGGTCCTACCTGTCCTACGAGCAGTACTTC. It specifies CAWSYLSYEQYF.

This chain joins TRBV5-4 and TRBJ1-4, with D perhaps TRBD1 (6 bases). Germline V lookup: CDR1 SGHNT, CDR2 YYREEE (reference sequence). The CDR3 is 16 amino acids. V was trimmed by 1 base and J by 5 bases, leaving 15 bases between them. The CDR3 here is CASSLRLTGRNEKLFF. The CDR3 coding sequence is TGTGCCAGCAGCTTGAGGTTAACAGGGCGGAATGAAAAACTGTTTTTT. The whole variable domain, remainder taken from reference TRBV5-4 and TRBJ1-4, is ETGVTQSPTHLIKTRGQQVTLRCSSQSGHNTVSWYQQALGQGPQFIFQYYREEENGRGNFPPRFSGLQFPNYSSELNVNALELDDSALYLCASSLRLTGRNEKLFFGSGTQLSVL.

The chain has TRBV12-3 or TRBV12-4 and TRBJ1-5, with no clear D. The CDR3 covers 14 residues. Between the trimmed V and J ends, which lost 3 bases and 2 bases, there was a span of 8 bases. The chain's CDR3 is CASSFVAGNQPQHF. DNA for the CDR3: TGTGCCAGCAGTTTTGTGGCCGGCAATCAGCCCCAGCATTTT.

The CDR3 is CASSLPGEHYEQYF. The CDR3 DNA reads as TGTGCCAGCAGCCTTCCGGGAGAACATTACGAGCAGTACTTC. J is TRBJ2-7 and V is TRBV13, with a possible D match to TRBD2 (6 bases). CDR1 PRHDT and CDR2 FYEKMQ come from the germline V gene (reference sequence). The CDR3 has 14 amino acids. Trimming pared 5 bases from V and 4 bases from J, leaving 15 bases between. Variable domain in full (rest from reference TRBV13 and TRBJ2-7): AAGVIQSPRHLIKEKRETATLKCYPIPRHDTVYWYQQGPGQDPQFLISFYEKMQSDKGSIPDRFSAQQFSDYHSELNMSSLELGDSALYFCASSLPGEHYEQYFGPGTRLTVT.

The chain joins TRBV5-1 to TRBJ2-3; D is uncertain. The V end lost 4 bases, the J end lost 0 bases, and 12 bases lay between the germline ends. Germline V gene data show CDR1 as SGHRS and CDR2 as YFSETQ. The CDR3 length is 15 residues. CDR3 in amino acids: CASSPSDASTDTQYF. The CDR3 DNA sequence: TGCGCCAGCAGCCCCTCAGATGCTAGCACAGATACGCAGTATTTT.

This clonotype came up a few times. This chain connects TRBV12-5 to TRBJ2-1, with a tentative D call TRBD2 (6 bases). The CDR3 consists of 12 residues. Germline V gives CDR1 LGHNT, CDR2 FRNRAP. V was cut by 7 bases and J by 10 bases, with 14 bases left in between. CDR3 in amino acids: CASDGGYLEQFF. In DNA, the CDR3 is TGTGCTAGTGACGGGGGATACCTCGAGCAGTTCTTC. The full variable domain, in which reference TRBV12-5 and TRBJ2-1 provide the parts outside the CDR3, is DARVTQTPRHKVTEMGQEVTMRCQPILGHNTVFWYRQTMMQGLELLAYFRNRAPLDDSGMPKDRFSAEMPDATLATLKIQPSEPRDSAVYFCASDGGYLEQFFGPGTRLTVL.

This chain links TRBV6-1 with TRBJ2-5; 14 bases map to TRBD2. After removal of 5 bases from V and 5 bases from J, the junction contained 7 bases not matched to a gene. From germline, CDR1 is MNHNS and CDR2 SASEGT. This CDR3 comprises 16 residues. CDR3 DNA: TGTGCCAGCAGTCTCGGGACTAGCGGGAGTATGGAGACCCAGTACTTC. Translated, it gives CASSLGTSGSMETQYF.

This clonotype was recorded only once. For the CDR3, the DNA is TGCAGTGCTAGATCACTATTGACAGAAAGTAACACTGAAGCTTTCTTT. Its translation: CSARSLLTESNTEAFF. The J gene is TRBJ1-1, the V gene TRBV20-1, with D possibly matching TRBD1 (5 bases). Germline values: CDR1 DFQATT, CDR2 SNEGSKA (reference sequence). The CDR3 extends over 16 amino acids. Trimming stripped 2 bases from V and 2 bases from J, with 18 bases between.

This chain links TRBV24-1 with TRBJ2-1; D not resolved. The ends were cut back, 3 bases at V and 4 bases at J, with 6 bases in the middle. The CDR3 is 13 residues long. Germline CDR1 and CDR2: KGHDR and SFDVKD. The CDR3 here is CATSDNPYNEQFF. The CDR3 nucleotides are TGTGCCACCAGTGATAACCCATACAATGAGCAGTTCTTC.

The rearrangement links TRBV24-1 to TRBJ2-7, with D possibly TRBD1 on 5 matching bases. Deletions cut 5 bases from V and 2 bases from J, with 9 bases between. The CDR3 runs to 13 residues. The germline V gene encodes CDR1 KGHDR and CDR2 SFDVKD. This chain's CDR3 is CATSGQTAYEQYF. CDR3 coding DNA: TGTGCCACCAGTGGACAGACCGCCTACGAGCAGTACTTC.

V gene TRBV2 combines with J gene TRBJ2-1, with 9 positions matching TRBD2. The CDR3 is made up of 14 amino acids. CDR1 and CDR2 (germline): SNHLY, FYNNEI. J lost 5 bases, V lost 11 bases, and 10 bases had no gene match. The CDR3 nucleotides are TGTGCCCCCGAGCCTAGCGGGGAAAACAATGAGCAGTTCTTC. Translated: CAPEPSGENNEQFF.

J is TRBJ1-4 and V is TRBV15, with D unclear. The CDR3 is 14 residues long. Germline lookup yields CDR1 LNHNV and CDR2 YYDKDF (reference sequence). Between the trimmed V and J ends, which lost 5 bases and 8 bases, there was a span of 15 bases. The CDR3 DNA sequence: TGTGCCACCAGCGGTTCAATCCACAGCGAAAAACTGTTTTTT. As protein: CATSGSIHSEKLFF. Supplemented by reference TRBV15 and TRBJ1-4, the full variable domain reads DAMVIQNPRYQVTQFGKPVTLSCSQTLNHNVMYWYQQKSSQAPKLLFHYYDKDFNNEADTPDNFQSRRPNTSFCFLDIRSPGLGDTAMYLCATSGSIHSEKLFFGSGTQLSVL.

Here the CDR3 reads CASSFQTVNTFTGELFF. Here the CDR3 DNA reads TGTGCCAGCAGCTTCCAGACAGTCAACACTTTCACCGGGGAGCTGTTTTTT. The rearrangement uses TRBV13 and TRBJ2-2; maybe TRBD1 (5 bases). This CDR3 has 17 residues. Germline CDR1 and CDR2: PRHDT and FYEKMQ (reference sequence). V dropped 3 bases and J dropped 4 bases, with 18 bases sitting between them.

This clonotype has more than one count but fewer than ten. The rearrangement joins TRBV28 to TRBJ2-6, with 8 positions matching TRBD1. V shed 6 bases, J shed 2 bases, and the junction held 3 bases outside the gene matches. CDR3 length: 15 amino acids. Germline CDR1 and CDR2: MDHEN and SYDVKM. As DNA, the CDR3 is TGTGCCAGCAGATGGACAGGGACTGGGGCCAACGTCCTGACTTTC. Translation gives CASRWTGTGANVLTF.

The chain joins TRBV12-3 or TRBV12-4 to TRBJ2-7; D not certain. Deletions cut 3 bases from V and 6 bases from J, with 9 bases between. This CDR3 comprises 12 residues. CDR3 in DNA: TGTGCCAGCAGTTTGGACCCATGCGAGCAGTACTTC. It specifies CASSLDPCEQYF.

The V and J genes are TRBV15 and TRBJ1-1; a possible D gene is TRBD1 (6 bases). Germline V gene lookup returns CDR1 LNHNV and CDR2 YYDKDF (reference sequence). Deletions cut 3 bases from V and 8 bases from J, with 10 bases between. The CDR3 extends over 12 amino acids. The CDR3 DNA is TGTGCCACCAGCAGTTTTGGACAGGAAGCTTTCTTT. Its translation: CATSSFGQEAFF.

The rearrangement joins TRBV7-3 to TRBJ2-1; D is uncertain. Trimming removed 5 bases from V and 4 bases from J, with 6 bases in between. The CDR3 spans 12 residues. Per germline, CDR1 SGHTA and CDR2 FQGTGA. CDR3 amino acids: CASSGSYNEQFF. The CDR3 DNA follows: TGTGCCAGCAGCGGGTCATACAATGAGCAGTTCTTC.

The chain carries TRBV9 and TRBJ2-1, with D uncertain. The CDR3 spans 14 residues. Germline lookup yields CDR1 SGDLS and CDR2 YYNGEE. V was pared by 0 bases and J by 3 bases, with 7 bases between. DNA of the CDR3: TGTGCCAGCAGCGTAGTGCAGGTCTACAATGAGCAGTTCTTC. Amino acid sequence: CASSVVQVYNEQFF.

The CDR3 DNA is TGTGCCAGCAGCTTAGGTACAGGGGAAGCTTTCTTT. Its protein is CASSLGTGEAFF. The chain couples TRBV7-6 to TRBJ1-1, with D tentatively TRBD1 (6 bases). Germline loops: CDR1 SGHVS, CDR2 FNYEAQ. V was clipped by 1 base and J by 8 bases, with 8 bases between them. The length of the CDR3 is 12 residues.

This rearrangement joins TRBV20-1 to TRBJ1-2, with 7 bases matching TRBD1. CDR1 DFQATT and CDR2 SNEGSKA come from the germline V gene (reference sequence). V trimming: 5 bases; J trimming: 7 bases; junction bases outside the gene matches: 7. The CDR3 sequence is 12 residues long. CDR3 region: CSAQSRGGGYTF. The CDR3 DNA reads as TGCAGTGCTCAGAGCAGGGGGGGTGGCTACACCTTC.

V gene TRBV9 combines with J gene TRBJ1-3; D may be TRBD1 (6 bases). This CDR3 has 16 amino acids. Germline V CDR1 and CDR2: SGDLS, YYNGEE. The germline V and J ends were trimmed by 6 bases and 0 bases, with 16 bases remaining between them. CDR3 region: CASTAPTGTSGNTIYF. CDR3 nucleotides: TGTGCCAGCACCGCTCCCACAGGGACCTCTGGAAACACCATATATTTT.

The chain is built from TRBV5-1 and TRBJ2-7, with 7 bases fitting TRBD2. V dropped 4 bases and J dropped 5; count of bases not matched to a gene: 12. The CDR3 loop spans 15 amino acids. Germline V gives CDR1 SGHRS, CDR2 YFSETQ. The CDR3 DNA reads TGCGCCAGCAGCCTTTCTAGCGGAGACCCCCACGAGCAGTACTTC. Translating it yields CASSLSSGDPHEQYF.

The chain combines TRBV10-3 with TRBJ2-6, with D maybe TRBD2 (6 bases). The CDR3 spans 13 residues. Germline V gives CDR1 ENHRY, CDR2 SYGVKD. The V gene lost 2 bases and the J gene lost 9 bases, with 8 bases spanning the gap. The CDR3, as DNA: TGTGCCATCAGTGAGAGGGAGGTCAACGTCCTGACTTTC. It specifies CAISEREVNVLTF.

J is TRBJ2-3 and V is TRBV9; D possibly corresponds to TRBD1 (6 bases). The CDR3 covers 14 residues. The V gene's germline CDR1 is SGDLS and CDR2 YYNGEE. V was trimmed by 1 base and J by 2 bases, leaving 8 bases between them. The CDR3 sequence is CASSVSGDTDTQYF. CDR3 DNA: TGTGCCAGCAGCGTATCAGGGGACACAGATACGCAGTATTTT.

The chain uses TRBV4-1 and TRBJ1-2, with 8 positions matching TRBD1. Germline CDR1 reads MGHRA; CDR2 reads YSYEKL. The CDR3 contains 18 residues. With V trimmed by 1 base and J by 5 bases, 15 bases remained unmatched. The chain's CDR3 is CASSQARGDRPGVYGYTF. The CDR3 nucleotides read TGCGCCAGCAGCCAAGCCCGTGGGGACAGGCCGGGGGTATATGGCTACACCTTC.

V is TRBV28 and J is TRBJ1-1; D remains unclear. The V gene's germline CDR1 is MDHEN and CDR2 SYDVKM. CDR3 size: 16 residues. The ends were cut back, 4 bases at V and 1 base at J, with 16 bases in the middle. The DNA of the CDR3 is TGTGCCAGCAGTTCCTTAATCCGGCTAACGAACACTGAAGCTTTCTTT. It codes for CASSSLIRLTNTEAFF. The full variable domain, with the rest looked up from reference TRBV28 and TRBJ1-1, is DVKVTQSSRYLVKRTGEKVFLECVQDMDHENMFWYRQDPGLGLRLIYFSYDVKMKEKGDIPEGYSVSREKKERFSLILESASTNQTSMYLCASSSLIRLTNTEAFFGQGTRLTVV.

This rearrangement joins TRBV28 to TRBJ2-7; 8 bases line up with TRBD1. This CDR3 is 15 amino acids long. CDR1 and CDR2 (germline): MDHEN, SYDVKM. V shed 7 bases and J 2 bases; nucleotides not matched to a gene: 10. In nucleotides, the CDR3 is TGTGCCAGCAAAACCCACGGGACAGGACCCTACGAGCAGTACTTC. Translated: CASKTHGTGPYEQYF.

The chain links TRBV27 to TRBJ2-7; 9 bases map to TRBD1. Germline V gene lookup returns CDR1 MNHEY and CDR2 SMNVEV (reference sequence). CDR3 length equals 14 residues. V lost 3 bases and J lost 5; bases outside the gene matches: 5. The CDR3 sequence is CASSFGQGLDEQYF. The CDR3 DNA sequence: TGTGCCAGCAGTTTCGGACAGGGGCTCGACGAGCAGTACTTC.

V and J are TRBV3-1 and TRBJ1-2; no clear D gene. The CDR3 consists of 15 residues. Trimming cost V 0 bases and J 2 bases, with 10 bases left between them. Per germline, CDR1 LGHDT and CDR2 YNNKEL (reference sequence). CDR3 region: CASSQEGLENYGYTF. The CDR3 coding sequence is TGTGCCAGCAGCCAAGAGGGTCTGGAAAACTATGGCTACACCTTC.